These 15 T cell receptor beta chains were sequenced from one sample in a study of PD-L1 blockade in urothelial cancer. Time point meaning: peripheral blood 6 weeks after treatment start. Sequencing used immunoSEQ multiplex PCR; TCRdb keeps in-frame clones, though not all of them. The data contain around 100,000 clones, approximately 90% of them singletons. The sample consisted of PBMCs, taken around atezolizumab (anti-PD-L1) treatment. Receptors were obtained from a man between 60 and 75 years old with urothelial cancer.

The CDR3 region has the DNA TGTGCCAGCAGCTTAATTCCGGGGGAAGAGACCCAGTACTTC. It translates to CASSLIPGEETQYF. V usage is TRBV7-2 and J usage is TRBJ2-5; D might be TRBD2 (6 bases). The germline CDR1 and CDR2 sequences are SGHTA and FQGNSA. The ends were cut back, 2 bases at V and 3 bases at J, with 10 bases in the middle. The CDR3 spans 14 residues.

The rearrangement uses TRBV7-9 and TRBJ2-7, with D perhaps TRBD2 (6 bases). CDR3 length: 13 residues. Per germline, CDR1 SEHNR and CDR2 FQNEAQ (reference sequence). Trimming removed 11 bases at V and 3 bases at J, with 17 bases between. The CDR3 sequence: CASARVSGYEQYF. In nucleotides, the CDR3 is TGTGCCTCCGCCCGAGTTAGCGGCTACGAGCAGTACTTC.

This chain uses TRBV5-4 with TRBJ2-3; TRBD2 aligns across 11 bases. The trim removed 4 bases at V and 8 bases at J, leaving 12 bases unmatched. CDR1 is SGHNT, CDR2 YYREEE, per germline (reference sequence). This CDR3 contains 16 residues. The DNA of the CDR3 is TGTGCCAGCAGCCCCCGGGATAGCGGGGGGGCCGGTACGCAGTATTTT. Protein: CASSPRDSGGAGTQYF.

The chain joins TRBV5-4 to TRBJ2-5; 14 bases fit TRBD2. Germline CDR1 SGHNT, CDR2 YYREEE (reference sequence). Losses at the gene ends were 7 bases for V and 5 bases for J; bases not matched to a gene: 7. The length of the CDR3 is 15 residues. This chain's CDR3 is CASSHRTSGGETQYF. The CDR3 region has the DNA TGTGCCAGCTCCCACCGGACTAGCGGGGGGGAGACCCAGTACTTC.

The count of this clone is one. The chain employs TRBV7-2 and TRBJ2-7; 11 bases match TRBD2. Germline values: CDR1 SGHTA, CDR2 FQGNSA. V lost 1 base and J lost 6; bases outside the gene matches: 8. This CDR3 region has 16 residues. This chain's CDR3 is CASSLGQLAGASEQYF. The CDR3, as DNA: TGTGCCAGCAGCTTAGGCCAACTAGCGGGAGCCTCCGAGCAGTACTTC.

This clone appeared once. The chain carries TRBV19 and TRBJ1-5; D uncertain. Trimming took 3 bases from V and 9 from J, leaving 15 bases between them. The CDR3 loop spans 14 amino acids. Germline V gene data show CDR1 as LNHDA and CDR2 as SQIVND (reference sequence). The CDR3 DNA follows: TGTGCCAGTAGTATGGCAGGTCCGGGGATGCCCCAGCATTTT. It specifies CASSMAGPGMPQHF.

The CDR3 DNA reads TGCGCCAGCAGCTTGAACGGGAATGGCAATCAGCCCCAGCATTTT. This encodes CASSLNGNGNQPQHF. This chain joins TRBV5-1 and TRBJ1-5; D is unresolved. In germline, CDR1 is SGHRS, CDR2 YFSETQ. The V end lost 1 base, the J end lost 2 bases, and 10 bases lay between the germline ends. CDR3 length: 15 amino acids.

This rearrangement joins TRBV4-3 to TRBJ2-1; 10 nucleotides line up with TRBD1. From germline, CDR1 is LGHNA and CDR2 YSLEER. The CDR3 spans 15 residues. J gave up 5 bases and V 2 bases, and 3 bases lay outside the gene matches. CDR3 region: CASSQKTGGHNEQFF. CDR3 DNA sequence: TGCGCCAGCAGCCAAAAGACAGGGGGCCACAATGAGCAGTTCTTC.

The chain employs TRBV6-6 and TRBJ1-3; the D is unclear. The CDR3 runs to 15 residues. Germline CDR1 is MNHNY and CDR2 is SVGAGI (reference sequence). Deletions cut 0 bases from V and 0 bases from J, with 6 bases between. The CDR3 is CASSYSSGSGNTIYF. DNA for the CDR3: TGTGCCAGCAGTTACTCATCAGGCTCTGGAAACACCATATATTTT.

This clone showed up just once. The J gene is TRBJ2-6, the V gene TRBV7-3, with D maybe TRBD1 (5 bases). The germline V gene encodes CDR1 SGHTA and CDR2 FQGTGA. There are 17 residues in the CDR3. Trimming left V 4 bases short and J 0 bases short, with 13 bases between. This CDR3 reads CASSSRRQISGANVLTF. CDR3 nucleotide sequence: TGTGCCAGCAGCTCCCGTCGACAGATCTCTGGGGCCAACGTCCTGACTTTC.

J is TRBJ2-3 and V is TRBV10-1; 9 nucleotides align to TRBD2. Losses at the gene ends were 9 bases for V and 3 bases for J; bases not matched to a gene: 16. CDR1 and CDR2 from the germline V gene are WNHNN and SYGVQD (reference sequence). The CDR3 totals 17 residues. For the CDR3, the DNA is TGCGCCAGTGCGCCGCGTCTAGCGGGATTTAAAACAGATACGCAGTATTTT. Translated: CASAPRLAGFKTDTQYF.

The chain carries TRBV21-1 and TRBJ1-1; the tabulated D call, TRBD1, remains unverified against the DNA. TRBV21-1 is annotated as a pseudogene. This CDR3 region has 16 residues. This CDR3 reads CASSIRDRGVNTEAFF. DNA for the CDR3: TGTGCCAGCAGCATCCGGGACAGGGGAGTGAACACTGAAGCTTTCTTT.

CDR3 coding DNA: TGTGCCAGCAGCCTTGGGGGGTCTCGAAATGAGCAGTTCTTC. It encodes CASSLGGSRNEQFF. J is TRBJ2-1 and V is TRBV7-7; TRBD2 might be the D (6 bases). The CDR3 is made up of 14 amino acids. Per the germline V gene, CDR1 is SSHAT and CDR2 is FNYEAQ (reference sequence). V lost 5 bases and J lost 7, with 15 bases in between.

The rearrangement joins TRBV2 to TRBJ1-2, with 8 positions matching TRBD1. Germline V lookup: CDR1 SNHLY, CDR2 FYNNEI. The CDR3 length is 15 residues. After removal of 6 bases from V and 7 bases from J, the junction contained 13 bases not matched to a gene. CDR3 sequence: CASSDLRTGTTGYTF. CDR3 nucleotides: TGTGCCAGCAGCGACCTTAGGACAGGGACGACTGGCTACACCTTC.

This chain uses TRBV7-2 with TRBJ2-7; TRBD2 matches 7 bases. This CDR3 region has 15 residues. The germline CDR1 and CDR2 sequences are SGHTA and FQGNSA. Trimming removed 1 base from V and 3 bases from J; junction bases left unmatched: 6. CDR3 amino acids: CASSLEAGQGYEQYF. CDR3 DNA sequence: TGTGCCAGCAGCTTAGAAGCGGGGCAGGGCTACGAGCAGTACTTC.